This TCR beta chain was sequenced in a study of blood T cells in healthy people across ages. The CDR3 covers 14 residues. Trimming pared 2 bases from V and 7 bases from J, leaving 14 bases between. For this clonotype: Its antigen is as yet unknown.

Primers used in a second PCR of about 6 to 11 cycles were a sample-barcoded 5' primer and a J-beta primer mix. TCRdb re-called the 5' RACE reads with MiXCR, one entry per CDR3 protein. The sample lists 270,000 or so distinct CDR3 sequences, 25% to 30% occurring once. General observations from the study: Across the age range, TCR beta diversity per million T cells fell in a roughly linear way.

This sequence was found in a woman between 65 and 79 years old in good health. The sequenced sample was blood. The chain recombines TRBV12-3 or TRBV12-4 with TRBJ1-1; possible D gene TRBD1, 6 bases. Here the CDR3 DNA reads TGTGCCAGCAGTTTATTGGGACACCAAATTGAAGCTTTCTTT. Translating gives CASSLLGHQIEAFF.